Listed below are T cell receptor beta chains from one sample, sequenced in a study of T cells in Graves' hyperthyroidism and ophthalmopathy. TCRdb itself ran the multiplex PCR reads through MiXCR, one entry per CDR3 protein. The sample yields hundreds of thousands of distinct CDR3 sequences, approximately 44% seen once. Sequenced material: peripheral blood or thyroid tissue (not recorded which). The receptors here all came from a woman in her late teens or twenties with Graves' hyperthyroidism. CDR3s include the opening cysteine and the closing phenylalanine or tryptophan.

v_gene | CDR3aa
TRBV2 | CASSSGPGEQYF
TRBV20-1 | CSATRGRWNTIYF
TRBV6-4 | CASSARGDSYYGYTF
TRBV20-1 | CSARFKPFNYGYTF
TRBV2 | CASSERTVLGYTF
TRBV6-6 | CASSYGHRGGRLFF
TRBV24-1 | CATSDAGSNYGHTF
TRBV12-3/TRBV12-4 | CASSFSGGQETQYF
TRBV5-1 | CASSLEALLGPNTEAFF
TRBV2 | CASSVSGGGEAFF
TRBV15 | CATSDPGGDTEAF
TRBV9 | CASSKGPQETQYF
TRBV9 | CASSVGLAFQETQYF
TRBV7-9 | CASSISSGSGTYEQYF
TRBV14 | CASSQVEDSYLDGYTF
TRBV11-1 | CASSLAGGGNPSGANVLTF
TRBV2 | CASTKGGATEAFF
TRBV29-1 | CSVESSGVSYEQYF
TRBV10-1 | CASSEGTGGSIYEQYF
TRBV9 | CASSVATEGQAALNTIYF
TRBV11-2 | CASRMTTSEPQYF
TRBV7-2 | CASSLYPGIQETQYF
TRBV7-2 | CASSARDTSTGELFF
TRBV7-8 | CASSLMPGIYEQYF
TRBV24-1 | CATSDSQGTQYF
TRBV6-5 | CASSLSSGRDGYTF
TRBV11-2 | CASSFSRGHYEQYF
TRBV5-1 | CASSLAPTRVEETQYF
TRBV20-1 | CSARDWRFEQYF
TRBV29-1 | CSVAGGGSDTQYF
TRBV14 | CASSQGISGYTF
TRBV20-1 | CSAKEGGRYEQYF
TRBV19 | CASTPDSNYGYTF
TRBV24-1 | CASSNPGQGAEGYTF
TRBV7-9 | CASSQDLGSETQYF
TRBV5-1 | CASSLTWTAPEAFF
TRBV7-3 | CASSILGTPDSEAFF
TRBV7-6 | CASSPRAYEQYF
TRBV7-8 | CASSLRGAAFSNQPQHF
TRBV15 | CATSLEGREEQYF
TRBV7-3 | CASSLTWGFYGYTF
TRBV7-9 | CASRQPEQTQYF
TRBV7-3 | CASSQGITGNTEAFF
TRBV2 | CASRGTYEQYF
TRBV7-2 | CASSLDRGTNQPQHF
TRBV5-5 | CASSLRVGDYGYTF
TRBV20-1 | CSARDRDSIRDQYF
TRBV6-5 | CASSYSTWTEAFF
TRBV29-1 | CSVRSLANTGELFF
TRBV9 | CASSSWDRAGYTF
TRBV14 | CASSHTGTEDSPLHF